A selection of T cell receptor beta chains follows, all from one sample in a study of control samples from healthy donors and cancer patients. Assay used: immunoSEQ multiplex PCR; TCRdb lists only in-frame clones, some missing. The data contain tens of thousands of clones, around 84% of them singletons. The sequencing input was PBMCs. The receptors here all came from a man aged 65-85 years with lung cancer. Each CDR3 is given with its conserved first and last residue. Fields, in order: clone size, D gene, V gene, J gene, CDR3 length, CDR3 DNA, CDR3 protein. D genes are given only for firm matches. Expanded clones are given a class, and other clones once, few, many or no size at all.

clone_size: few
d_call: -
v_call: TRBV7-3
j_call: TRBJ2-1
cdr3_length: 15
cdr3_nt: TGTGCCAGCAGCTTAAGCCCACCCGAAGTGAATGAGCAGTTCTTC
cdr3_aa: CASSLSPPEVNEQFF

clone_size: -
d_call: TRBD2
v_call: TRBV6-6
j_call: TRBJ2-1
cdr3_length: 15
cdr3_nt: TGTGCCAGCTCGACCGCGACTAGCGGGGGAGGTGAGCAGTTCTTC
cdr3_aa: CASSTATSGGGEQFF

clone_size: -
d_call: -
v_call: TRBV30
j_call: TRBJ1-4
cdr3_length: 14
cdr3_nt: TGTGCCTGGAGTCGCGGGGCGGCTAATGAAAAACTGTTTTTT
cdr3_aa: CAWSRGAANEKLFF

clone_size: -
d_call: -
v_call: TRBV29-1
j_call: TRBJ1-1
cdr3_length: 15
cdr3_nt: TGCAGCCACCGGGTGGGAGAGGACATGAACACTGAAGCTTTCTTT
cdr3_aa: CSHRVGEDMNTEAFF

clone_size: -
d_call: TRBD2
v_call: TRBV7-8
j_call: TRBJ2-7
cdr3_length: 15
cdr3_nt: TGTGCCAGCAGCGTACGGACTAGCGGGGGGAAAGAGCAGTACTTC
cdr3_aa: CASSVRTSGGKEQYF

clone_size: -
d_call: -
v_call: TRBV6-2/TRBV6-3
j_call: TRBJ1-1
cdr3_length: 14
cdr3_nt: TGTGCCAGCAGCCCCTCCGGGAGGAACACTGAAGCTTTCTTT
cdr3_aa: CASSPSGRNTEAFF

clone_size: -
d_call: -
v_call: TRBV4-3
j_call: TRBJ1-6
cdr3_length: 17
cdr3_nt: TGCGCCAGCAGCCTTAAAGTGGGGACGGATAATAATTCACCCCTCCACTTT
cdr3_aa: CASSLKVGTDNNSPLHF

clone_size: -
d_call: TRBD1
v_call: TRBV9
j_call: TRBJ2-2
cdr3_length: 16
cdr3_nt: TGTGCCAGCAGCTTTTTAGGGGGCCCGAACACCGGGGAGCTGTTTTTT
cdr3_aa: CASSFLGGPNTGELFF

clone_size: -
d_call: -
v_call: TRBV10-3
j_call: TRBJ2-3
cdr3_length: 13
cdr3_nt: TGTGCCATCAGTGTCATCCAGGAGGATACGCAGTATTTT
cdr3_aa: CAISVIQEDTQYF

clone_size: once
d_call: -
v_call: TRBV6-4
j_call: TRBJ1-2
cdr3_length: 15
cdr3_nt: TGTGCCAGCAGCCCAGAAAATCAGGGAAACTATGGCTACACCTTC
cdr3_aa: CASSPENQGNYGYTF

clone_size: -
d_call: -
v_call: TRBV12-3/TRBV12-4
j_call: TRBJ2-7
cdr3_length: 11
cdr3_nt: TGTGCCAGCAGTTTAAAGGGGGAGCAGTACTTC
cdr3_aa: CASSLKGEQYF

clone_size: -
d_call: -
v_call: TRBV15
j_call: TRBJ2-3
cdr3_length: 13
cdr3_nt: TGTGCCACCAGCAGGGGCAGCACAGATACGCAGTATTTT
cdr3_aa: CATSRGSTDTQYF

clone_size: many
d_call: TRBD1
v_call: TRBV28
j_call: TRBJ1-1
cdr3_length: 13
cdr3_nt: TGTGCCAGCAGGCCCCAGGGGGCGACTGAAGCTTTCTTT
cdr3_aa: CASRPQGATEAFF

clone_size: -
d_call: -
v_call: TRBV5-4
j_call: TRBJ2-3
cdr3_length: 13
cdr3_nt: TGTGCCAGCAGCCAGGACAGAAAAGATACGCAGTATTTT
cdr3_aa: CASSQDRKDTQYF

clone_size: -
d_call: -
v_call: TRBV3-1/TRBV3-2
j_call: TRBJ1-2
cdr3_length: 16
cdr3_nt: TGTGCCAGCAGCCACCTTTCCCCGGACCGGGATAGTGGCTACACCTTC
cdr3_aa: CASSHLSPDRDSGYTF

clone_size: -
d_call: -
v_call: TRBV9
j_call: TRBJ1-3
cdr3_length: 14
cdr3_nt: TGTGCCAGCAGCGTCGGGGAATCTGGAAACACCATATATTTT
cdr3_aa: CASSVGESGNTIYF

clone_size: few
d_call: TRBD1
v_call: TRBV7-9
j_call: TRBJ1-2
cdr3_length: 16
cdr3_nt: TGTGCCAGCAGCTTAGACGGGACAGGGGGCAACTATGGCTACACCTTC
cdr3_aa: CASSLDGTGGNYGYTF

clone_size: -
d_call: -
v_call: TRBV5-1
j_call: TRBJ1-2
cdr3_length: 14
cdr3_nt: TGCGCCAGCAACCCGGGAATCTTTAACTATGGCTACACCTTC
cdr3_aa: CASNPGIFNYGYTF

clone_size: -
d_call: -
v_call: TRBV21-1
j_call: TRBJ1-1
cdr3_length: 11
cdr3_nt: TGTGCCAGCAGCACGGGCACTGAAGCTTTCTTT
cdr3_aa: CASSTGTEAFF

clone_size: -
d_call: -
v_call: TRBV10-3
j_call: TRBJ2-5
cdr3_length: 16
cdr3_nt: TGTGCCATCAGTGACTCACTCGGGGTGCCCCGGGAGACCCAGTACTTC
cdr3_aa: CAISDSLGVPRETQYF

clone_size: -
d_call: -
v_call: TRBV6-5
j_call: TRBJ1-2
cdr3_length: 14
cdr3_nt: TGTGCCAGCAAGAGGGACGGGTCTAACTATGGCTACACCTTC
cdr3_aa: CASKRDGSNYGYTF

clone_size: -
d_call: -
v_call: TRBV7-8
j_call: TRBJ2-7
cdr3_length: 15
cdr3_nt: TGTGCCAGCAGCCATCAGAGAAGTCCCCGTGCCGAGCAGTACTTC
cdr3_aa: CASSHQRSPRAEQYF

clone_size: -
d_call: TRBD1
v_call: TRBV9
j_call: TRBJ1-3
cdr3_length: 14
cdr3_nt: TGTGCCAGCAGCGTAGGGACAGGGGGAAACACCATATATTTT
cdr3_aa: CASSVGTGGNTIYF

clone_size: -
d_call: -
v_call: TRBV4-2
j_call: TRBJ1-1
cdr3_length: 15
cdr3_nt: TGTGCCAGCAGCCAAGGGGGACGGGTGAACACTGAAGCTTTCTTT
cdr3_aa: CASSQGGRVNTEAFF

clone_size: -
d_call: -
v_call: TRBV19
j_call: TRBJ2-7
cdr3_length: 12
cdr3_nt: TGTGCCAGTGGGCCGGGGATCTACGAGCAGTACTTC
cdr3_aa: CASGPGIYEQYF

clone_size: few
d_call: -
v_call: TRBV5-1
j_call: TRBJ1-1
cdr3_length: 14
cdr3_nt: TGCGCCAGCAGCACCGGGCCGCGGGACACTGAAGCTTTCTTT
cdr3_aa: CASSTGPRDTEAFF

clone_size: -
d_call: -
v_call: TRBV19
j_call: TRBJ1-5
cdr3_length: 14
cdr3_nt: TGTGCCAGTAGTCAACAGCTTGGCAATCAGCCCCAGCATTTT
cdr3_aa: CASSQQLGNQPQHF

clone_size: once
d_call: TRBD1
v_call: TRBV24-1
j_call: TRBJ2-7
cdr3_length: 14
cdr3_nt: TGTGCCACGACGCCCTGGACAGGGAACTACGAGCAGTACTTC
cdr3_aa: CATTPWTGNYEQYF

clone_size: -
d_call: -
v_call: TRBV28
j_call: TRBJ2-3
cdr3_length: 13
cdr3_nt: TGTGCCACCATTACCCGGAGCACAGATACGCAGTATTTT
cdr3_aa: CATITRSTDTQYF

clone_size: -
d_call: TRBD2
v_call: TRBV5-1
j_call: TRBJ2-3
cdr3_length: 14
cdr3_nt: TGCGCCAGCAGCTCCGCGGGGGGCACAGATACGCAGTATTTT
cdr3_aa: CASSSAGGTDTQYF

clone_size: -
d_call: -
v_call: TRBV18
j_call: TRBJ2-3
cdr3_length: 15
cdr3_nt: TGTGCCAGCTCACCAATCGGGGGTAGCACAGATACGCAGTATTTT
cdr3_aa: CASSPIGGSTDTQYF

clone_size: -
d_call: -
v_call: TRBV14
j_call: TRBJ2-5
cdr3_length: 16
cdr3_nt: TGTGCCAGCAGCCATCTAGGGGGGAGGCGGCTCGAGACCCAGTACTTC
cdr3_aa: CASSHLGGRRLETQYF

clone_size: once
d_call: -
v_call: TRBV3-1/TRBV3-2
j_call: TRBJ2-7
cdr3_length: 16
cdr3_nt: TGTGCCAGCAGCCAAGATCTGCAGAAAGGTTCCTACGAGCAGTACTTC
cdr3_aa: CASSQDLQKGSYEQYF

clone_size: -
d_call: TRBD2
v_call: TRBV7-9
j_call: TRBJ2-1
cdr3_length: 14
cdr3_nt: TGTGCCAGCTGGGGGGAGGGCTACTACAATGAGCAGTTCTTC
cdr3_aa: CASWGEGYYNEQFF

clone_size: -
d_call: -
v_call: TRBV6-4
j_call: TRBJ2-2
cdr3_length: 14
cdr3_nt: TGTGCCAGCAGTGAACAGACTGGAGTTGGGGAGCTGTTTTTT
cdr3_aa: CASSEQTGVGELFF

clone_size: once
d_call: -
v_call: TRBV6-6
j_call: TRBJ2-6
cdr3_length: 15
cdr3_nt: TGTGCCAGCAGCGAGGCGAGTGGTGGGGCCAACGTCCTGACTTTC
cdr3_aa: CASSEASGGANVLTF

clone_size: few
d_call: -
v_call: TRBV19
j_call: TRBJ1-6
cdr3_length: 15
cdr3_nt: TGTGCCAGTAGACCTGGACAGCTTTGGGATTCACCCCTCCACTTT
cdr3_aa: CASRPGQLWDSPLHF

clone_size: -
d_call: TRBD1
v_call: TRBV10-1
j_call: TRBJ2-3
cdr3_length: 16
cdr3_nt: TGCGCCAGCAGTGAGTCTAGGACAGGGGGTGGAGATACGCAGTATTTT
cdr3_aa: CASSESRTGGGDTQYF

clone_size: -
d_call: TRBD2
v_call: TRBV5-6
j_call: TRBJ2-3
cdr3_length: 13
cdr3_nt: TGTGCCAGCAGCCTCGGGGGGGCCAATACGCAGTATTTT
cdr3_aa: CASSLGGANTQYF

clone_size: -
d_call: TRBD2
v_call: TRBV19
j_call: TRBJ2-1
cdr3_length: 15
cdr3_nt: TGTGCCAGTAGTCCTCGGGGGGTTGGAAGGAGTGAGCAGTTCTTC
cdr3_aa: CASSPRGVGRSEQFF

clone_size: -
d_call: -
v_call: TRBV25-1
j_call: TRBJ2-1
cdr3_length: 13
cdr3_nt: TGTGCCAGCAGTGATCGGAGGTACAATGAGCAGTTCTTC
cdr3_aa: CASSDRRYNEQFF

clone_size: once
d_call: TRBD2
v_call: TRBV19
j_call: TRBJ2-3
cdr3_length: 15
cdr3_nt: TGTGCCAGTAGTATAGGCCAGCGGGGTGGAGATACGCAGTATTTT
cdr3_aa: CASSIGQRGGDTQYF

clone_size: -
d_call: -
v_call: TRBV2
j_call: TRBJ1-6
cdr3_length: 16
cdr3_nt: TGTGCCAGCAGTGTCCGAAACACAGGGTTTCATTCACCCCTCCACTTT
cdr3_aa: CASSVRNTGFHSPLHF

clone_size: once
d_call: -
v_call: TRBV18
j_call: TRBJ2-7
cdr3_length: 14
cdr3_nt: TGTGCCAGCTCACTGACAGGGACTTCCTACGAGCAGTACTTC
cdr3_aa: CASSLTGTSYEQYF

clone_size: -
d_call: -
v_call: TRBV4-3
j_call: TRBJ2-5
cdr3_length: 16
cdr3_nt: TGCGCCAGCAGCCAAGATCTGGATGGGGAGGAAGAGACCCAGTACTTC
cdr3_aa: CASSQDLDGEEETQYF

clone_size: few
d_call: -
v_call: TRBV19
j_call: TRBJ1-6
cdr3_length: 18
cdr3_nt: TGTGCCAGTAGTACCACGGGACACTTGAGCTCCTATAATTCACCCCTCCACTTT
cdr3_aa: CASSTTGHLSSYNSPLHF

clone_size: once
d_call: -
v_call: TRBV6-4
j_call: TRBJ2-1
cdr3_length: 13
cdr3_nt: TGTGCCAGCAGTGACAATAGTCGGGGTGGGCAGTTCTTC
cdr3_aa: CASSDNSRGGQFF